Sequencing of this T cell receptor beta chain was carried out in a study of blood T cells in healthy people across ages. Through a sample-barcoded 5' primer and a J-beta primer mix, a second PCR was run for about 6 to 11 cycles. TCRdb re-derived calls from the 5' RACE reads in MiXCR, one entry per CDR3 protein. Of about 570,000 distinct CDR3 sequences in the sample, 25% to 30% are singletons; the top ten hold under 20%. There are many counts of this clonotype. Its target is unknown. Germline V gene data show CDR1 as SQVTM and CDR2 as ANQGSEA. The CDR3 contains 13 residues. V was pared by 4 bases and J by 8 bases, with 6 bases of the junction left unmatched. Study-wide points: Leaving the PBMCs unsorted stopped any conclusive comparison of naive versus antigen-experienced cells. The percentage of naive T cells correlated strongly with TCR beta diversity. Estimated diversity that came from one million T cells was considered an underestimate.

V is TRBV29-1 and J is TRBJ1-2; TRBD1 aligns across 11 bases. What was sequenced was blood. This clonotype was obtained from a woman in her 70s in good health. CDR3 loop: CSVVGQGAWGYTF. For the CDR3, the DNA is TGCAGCGTTGTCGGACAGGGGGCTTGGGGCTACACCTTC.